What follows is one T cell receptor (beta chain) and its context. The source of the sample is a study of blood T cell repertoires in COVID-19. Whole-study context: Whether acute or convalescent, the COVID-19 samples came from the United States, Italy and Spain.

Repertoires were generated with immunoSEQ multiplex PCR, while TCRdb's copy carries only in-frame clones and drops some. The sample comprises roughly 70,000 clones, 84% of which are singletons, and about 4.3% rests with the top ten. Germline V gene data show CDR1 as KGHSH and CDR2 as LQKENI. This CDR3 has 16 residues. V lost 1 base and J lost 6; bases outside the gene matches: 7. This chain uses TRBV18 with TRBJ2-3; 10 bases agree with TRBD2. The sample taken for sequencing was peripheral blood. The receptor was derived from a woman aged 60-70 years with acute or convalescent COVID-19. CDR3 nucleotides: TGTGCCAGCTCACCACGCCCAGCGGGGGGGTTGGATACGCAGTATTTT. Encoded protein: CASSPRPAGGLDTQYF.